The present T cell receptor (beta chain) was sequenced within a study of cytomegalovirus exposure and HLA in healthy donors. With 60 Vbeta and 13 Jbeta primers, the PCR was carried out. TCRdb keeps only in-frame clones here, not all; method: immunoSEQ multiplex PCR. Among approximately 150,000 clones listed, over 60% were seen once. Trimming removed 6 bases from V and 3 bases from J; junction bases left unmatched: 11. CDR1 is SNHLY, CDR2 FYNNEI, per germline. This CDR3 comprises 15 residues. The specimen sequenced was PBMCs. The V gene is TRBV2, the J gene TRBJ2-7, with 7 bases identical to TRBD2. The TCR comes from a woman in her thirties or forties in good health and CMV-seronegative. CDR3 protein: CASRWGTTANYEQYF. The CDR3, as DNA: TGTGCCAGCAGGTGGGGGACTACCGCAAACTACGAGCAGTACTTC.